Sequencing of this T cell receptor (beta chain) was carried out in a study of regulatory T cells in long-lasting Graves disease. A note on this clonotype: The antigen is not known. The junction departs from germline at one end; a sequencing error may be responsible.

Germline V gives CDR1 MDHEN, CDR2 SYDVKM. The CDR3 is 12 amino acids. General observations from the study: Persistent patients shared more public clonotypes (roughly 2,800) than new patients (roughly 970). It was in persistent disease that TRBV28, TRBJ1-2 and TRBJ2-5 were favored. The researchers studied only peripheral blood, not thyroid tissue.

Documented time point: persistent/refractory GD, antithyroid drugs over 5 years with positive TRAb. RNA extracted from PBMCs served as the sequencing template. Researchers made TCR beta libraries by using iRepertoire HTBI primers and running Arm-PCR on CDR3 regions. Original processing methods: Among the samples, 60 to 65 TRBV and 14 TRBJ segments were identified. One entry per CDR3 protein results from TCRdb running MiXCR on the multiplex PCR reads. Clone size and V and J calls follow TCRdb, not the original study. The table has about half a million distinct CDR3 sequences, less than 25% seen once. The input for sequencing was peripheral blood mononuclear cells (PBMCs), taken when the disease was refractory, from a patient treated with antithyroid drugs. The TCR originated in a female donor with Graves disease. V and J are TRBV28 and TRBJ1-2; D uncertain. The CDR3 DNA follows: TGTACCAGCAGTTTTGGTTCGTGGGGCTACACCTTC. Protein sequence: CTSSFGSWGYTF.